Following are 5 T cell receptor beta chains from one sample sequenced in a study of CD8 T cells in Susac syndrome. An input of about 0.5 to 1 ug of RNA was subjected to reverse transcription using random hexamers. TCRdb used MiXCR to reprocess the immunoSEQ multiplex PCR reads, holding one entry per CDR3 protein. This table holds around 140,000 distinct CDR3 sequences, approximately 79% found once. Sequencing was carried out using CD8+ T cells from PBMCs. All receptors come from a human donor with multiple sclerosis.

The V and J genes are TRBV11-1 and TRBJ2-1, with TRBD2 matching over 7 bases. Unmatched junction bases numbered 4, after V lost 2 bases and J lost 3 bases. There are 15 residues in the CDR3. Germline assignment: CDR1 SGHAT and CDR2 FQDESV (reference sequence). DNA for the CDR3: TGTGCCAGCAGCTTAACTAGCGTGAGCTACAATGAGCAGTTCTTC. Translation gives CASSLTSVSYNEQFF.

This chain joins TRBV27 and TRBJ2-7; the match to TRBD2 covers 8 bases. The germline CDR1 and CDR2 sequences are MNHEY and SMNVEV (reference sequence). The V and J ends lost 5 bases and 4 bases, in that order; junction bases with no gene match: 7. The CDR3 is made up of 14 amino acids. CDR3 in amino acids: CASSARLAPYEQYV. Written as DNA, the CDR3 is TGTGCCAGCAGTGCCAGACTAGCGCCTTACGAGCAGTACGTC.

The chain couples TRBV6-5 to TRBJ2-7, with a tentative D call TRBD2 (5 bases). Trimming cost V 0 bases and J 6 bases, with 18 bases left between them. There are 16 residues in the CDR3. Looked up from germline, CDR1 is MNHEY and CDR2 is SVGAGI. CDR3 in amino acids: CASSYSSGRVIGEQYF. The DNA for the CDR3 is TGTGCCAGCAGTTACTCGTCGGGGAGAGTGATCGGCGAGCAGTACTTC.

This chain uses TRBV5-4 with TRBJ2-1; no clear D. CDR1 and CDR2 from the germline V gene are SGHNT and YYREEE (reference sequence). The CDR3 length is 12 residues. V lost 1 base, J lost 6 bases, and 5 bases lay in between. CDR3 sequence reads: CASSLTLNEQFF. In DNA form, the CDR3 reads TGTGCCAGCAGCTTGACTCTCAATGAGCAGTTCTTC. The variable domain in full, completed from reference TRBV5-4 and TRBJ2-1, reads ETGVTQSPTHLIKTRGQQVTLRCSSQSGHNTVSWYQQALGQGPQFIFQYYREEENGRGNFPPRFSGLQFPNYSSELNVNALELDDSALYLCASSLTLNEQFFGPGTRLTVL.

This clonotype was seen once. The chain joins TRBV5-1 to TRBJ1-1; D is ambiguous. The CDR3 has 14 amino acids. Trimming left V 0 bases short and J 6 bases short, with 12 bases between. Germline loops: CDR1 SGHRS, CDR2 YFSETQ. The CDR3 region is CASSLEGWMPEAFF. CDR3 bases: TGCGCCAGCAGCTTGGAGGGCTGGATGCCTGAAGCTTTCTTT.